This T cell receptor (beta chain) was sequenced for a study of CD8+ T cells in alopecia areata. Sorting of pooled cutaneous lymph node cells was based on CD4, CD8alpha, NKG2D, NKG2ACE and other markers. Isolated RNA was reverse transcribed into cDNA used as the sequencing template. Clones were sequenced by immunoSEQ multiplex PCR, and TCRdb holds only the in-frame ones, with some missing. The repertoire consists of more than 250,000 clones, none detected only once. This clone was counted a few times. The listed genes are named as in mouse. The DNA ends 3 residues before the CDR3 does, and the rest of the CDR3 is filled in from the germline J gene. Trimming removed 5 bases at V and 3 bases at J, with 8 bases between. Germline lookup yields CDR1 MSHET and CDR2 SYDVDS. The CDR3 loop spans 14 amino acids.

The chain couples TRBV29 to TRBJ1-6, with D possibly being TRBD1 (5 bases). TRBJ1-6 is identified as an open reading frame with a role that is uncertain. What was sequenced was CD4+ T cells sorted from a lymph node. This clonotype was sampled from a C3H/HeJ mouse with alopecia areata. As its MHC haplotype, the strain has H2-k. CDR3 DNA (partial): TGTGCTAGCAGTCCCCAGGGCTATAATTCGCCC. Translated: CASSPQGYNSP. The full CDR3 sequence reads CASSPQGYNSPLYF.